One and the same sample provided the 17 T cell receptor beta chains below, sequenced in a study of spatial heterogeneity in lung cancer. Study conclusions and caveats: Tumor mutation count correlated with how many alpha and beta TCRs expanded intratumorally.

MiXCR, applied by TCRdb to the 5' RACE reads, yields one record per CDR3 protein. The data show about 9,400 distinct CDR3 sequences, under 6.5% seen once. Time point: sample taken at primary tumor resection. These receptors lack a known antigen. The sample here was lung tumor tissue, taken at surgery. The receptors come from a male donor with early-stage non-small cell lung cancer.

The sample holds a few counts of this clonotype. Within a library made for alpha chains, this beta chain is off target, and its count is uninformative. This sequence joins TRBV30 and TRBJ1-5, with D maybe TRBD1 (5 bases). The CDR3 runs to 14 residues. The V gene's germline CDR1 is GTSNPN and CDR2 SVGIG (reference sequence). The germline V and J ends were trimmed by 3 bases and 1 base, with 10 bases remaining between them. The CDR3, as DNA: TGTGCCTGGAGCGGGGGGAGGAGCAATCAGCCCCAGCATTTT. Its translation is CAWSGGRSNQPQHF.

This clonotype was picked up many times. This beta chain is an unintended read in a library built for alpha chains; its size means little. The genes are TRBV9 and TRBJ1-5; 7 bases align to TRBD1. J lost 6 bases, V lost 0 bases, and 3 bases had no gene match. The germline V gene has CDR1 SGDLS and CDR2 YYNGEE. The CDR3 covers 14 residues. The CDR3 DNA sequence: TGTGCCAGCAGCGTAGGGCAGGGGGGTCAGCCCCAGCATTTT. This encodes CASSVGQGGQPQHF.

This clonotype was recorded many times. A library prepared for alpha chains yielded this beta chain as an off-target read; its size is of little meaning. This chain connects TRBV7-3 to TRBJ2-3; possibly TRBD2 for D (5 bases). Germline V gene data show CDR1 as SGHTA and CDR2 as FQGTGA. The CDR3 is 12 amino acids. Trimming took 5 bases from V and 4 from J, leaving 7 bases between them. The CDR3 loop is CASSEGADTQYF. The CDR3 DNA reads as TGTGCCAGCAGCGAGGGAGCAGATACGCAGTATTTT.

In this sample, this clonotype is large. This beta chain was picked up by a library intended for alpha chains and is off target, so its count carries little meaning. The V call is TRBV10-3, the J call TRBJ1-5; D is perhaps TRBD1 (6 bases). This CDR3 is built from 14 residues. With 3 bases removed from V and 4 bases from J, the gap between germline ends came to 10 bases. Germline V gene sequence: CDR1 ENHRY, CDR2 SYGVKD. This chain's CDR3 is CAISDYRENQPQHF. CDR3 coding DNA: TGTGCCATCAGTGACTACAGGGAGAATCAGCCCCAGCATTTT.

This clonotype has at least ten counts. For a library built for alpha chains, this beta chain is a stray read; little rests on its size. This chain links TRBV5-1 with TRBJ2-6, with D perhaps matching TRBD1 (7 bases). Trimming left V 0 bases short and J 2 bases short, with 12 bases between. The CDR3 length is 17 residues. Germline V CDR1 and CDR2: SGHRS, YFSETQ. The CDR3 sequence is CASSLAGGGTGANVLTF. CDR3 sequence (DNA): TGCGCCAGCAGCTTGGCCGGAGGGGGCACTGGGGCCAACGTCCTGACTTTC. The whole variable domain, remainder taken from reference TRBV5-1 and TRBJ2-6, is KAGVTQTPRYLIKTRGQQVTLSCSPISGHRSVSWYQQTPGQGLQFLFEYFSETQRNKGNFPGRFSGRQFSNSRSEMNVSTLELGDSALYLCASSLAGGGTGANVLTFGAGSRLTVL.

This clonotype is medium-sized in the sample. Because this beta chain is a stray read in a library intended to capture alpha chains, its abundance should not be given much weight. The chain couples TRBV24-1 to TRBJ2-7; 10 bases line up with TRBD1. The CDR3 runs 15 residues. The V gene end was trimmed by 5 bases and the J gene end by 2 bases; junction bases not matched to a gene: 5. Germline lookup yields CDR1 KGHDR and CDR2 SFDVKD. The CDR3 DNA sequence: TGTGCCACCAGTGCTCCGGGACAGGGGACCTACGAGCAGTACTTC. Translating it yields CATSAPGQGTYEQYF.

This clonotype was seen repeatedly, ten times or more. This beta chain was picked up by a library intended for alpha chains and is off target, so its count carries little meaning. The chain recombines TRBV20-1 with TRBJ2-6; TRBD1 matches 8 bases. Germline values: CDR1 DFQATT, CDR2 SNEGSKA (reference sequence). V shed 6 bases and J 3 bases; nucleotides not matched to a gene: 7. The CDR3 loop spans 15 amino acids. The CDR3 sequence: CSAPSGGFGANVLTF. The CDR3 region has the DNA TGCAGTGCCCCCTCAGGGGGCTTTGGGGCCAACGTCCTGACTTTC.

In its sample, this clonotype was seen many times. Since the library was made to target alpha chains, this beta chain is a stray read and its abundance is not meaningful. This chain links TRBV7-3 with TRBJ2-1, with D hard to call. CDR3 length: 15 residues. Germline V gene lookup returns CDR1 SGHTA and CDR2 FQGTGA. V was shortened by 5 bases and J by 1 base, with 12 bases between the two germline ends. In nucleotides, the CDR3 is TGTGCCAGCAGCCGGGTAGCCCGGTCCTACAATGAGCAGTTCTTC. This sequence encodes CASSRVARSYNEQFF.

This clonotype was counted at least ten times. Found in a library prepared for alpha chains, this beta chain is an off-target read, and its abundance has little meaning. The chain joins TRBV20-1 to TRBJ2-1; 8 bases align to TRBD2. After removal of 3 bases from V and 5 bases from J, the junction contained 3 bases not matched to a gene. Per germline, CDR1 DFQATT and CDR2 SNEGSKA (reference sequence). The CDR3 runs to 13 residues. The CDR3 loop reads CSASPGGDNEQFF. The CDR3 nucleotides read TGCAGTGCTAGCCCCGGGGGGGACAATGAGCAGTTCTTC.

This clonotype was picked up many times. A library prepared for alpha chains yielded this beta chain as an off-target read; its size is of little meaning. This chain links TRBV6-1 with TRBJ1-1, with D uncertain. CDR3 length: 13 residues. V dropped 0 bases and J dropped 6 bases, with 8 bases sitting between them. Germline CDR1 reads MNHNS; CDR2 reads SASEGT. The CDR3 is CASSEARLSEAFF. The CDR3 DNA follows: TGTGCCAGCAGTGAAGCGCGACTTTCTGAAGCTTTCTTT.

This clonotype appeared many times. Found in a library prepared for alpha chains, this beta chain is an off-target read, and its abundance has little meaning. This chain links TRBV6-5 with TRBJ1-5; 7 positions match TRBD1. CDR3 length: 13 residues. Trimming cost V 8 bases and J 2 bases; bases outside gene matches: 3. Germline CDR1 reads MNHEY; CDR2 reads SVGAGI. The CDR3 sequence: CASQGGGNQPQHF. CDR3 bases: TGTGCCAGCCAGGGGGGGGGCAATCAGCCCCAGCATTTT.

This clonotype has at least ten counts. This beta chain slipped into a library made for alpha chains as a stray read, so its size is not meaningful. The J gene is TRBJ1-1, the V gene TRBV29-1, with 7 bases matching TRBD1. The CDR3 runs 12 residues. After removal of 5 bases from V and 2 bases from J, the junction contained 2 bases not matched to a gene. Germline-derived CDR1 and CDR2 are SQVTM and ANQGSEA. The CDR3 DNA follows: TGCAGCGTTCGGGACAGTAACACTGAAGCTTTCTTT. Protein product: CSVRDSNTEAFF. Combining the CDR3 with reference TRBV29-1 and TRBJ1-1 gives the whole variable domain SAVISQKPSRDICQRGTSLTIQCQVDSQVTMMFWYRQQPGQSLTLIATANQGSEATYESGFVIDKFPISRPNLTFSTLTVSNMSPEDSSIYLCSVRDSNTEAFFGQGTRLTVV.

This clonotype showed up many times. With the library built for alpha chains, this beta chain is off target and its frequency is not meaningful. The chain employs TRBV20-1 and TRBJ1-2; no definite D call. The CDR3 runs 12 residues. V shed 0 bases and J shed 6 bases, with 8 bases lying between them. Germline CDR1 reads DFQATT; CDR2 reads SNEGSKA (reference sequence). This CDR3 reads CSARDGRHGYTF. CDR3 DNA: TGCAGTGCTAGAGACGGCAGGCATGGCTACACCTTC.

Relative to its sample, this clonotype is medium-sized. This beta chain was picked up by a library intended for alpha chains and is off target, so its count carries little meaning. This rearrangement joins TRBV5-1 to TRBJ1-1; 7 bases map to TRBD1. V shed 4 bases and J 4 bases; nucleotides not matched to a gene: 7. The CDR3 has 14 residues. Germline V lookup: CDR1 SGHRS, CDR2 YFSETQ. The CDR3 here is CASSRIRGITEAFF. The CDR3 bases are TGCGCCAGCAGCCGCATCAGGGGGATCACTGAAGCTTTCTTT.

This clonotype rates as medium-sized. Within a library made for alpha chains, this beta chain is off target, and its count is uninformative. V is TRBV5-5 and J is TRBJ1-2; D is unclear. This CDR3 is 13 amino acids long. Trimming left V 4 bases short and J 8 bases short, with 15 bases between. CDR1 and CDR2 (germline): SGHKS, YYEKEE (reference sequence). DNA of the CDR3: TGTGCCAGCAGCCAGACTTGGAGGAGAGGCTACACCTTC. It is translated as CASSQTWRRGYTF.

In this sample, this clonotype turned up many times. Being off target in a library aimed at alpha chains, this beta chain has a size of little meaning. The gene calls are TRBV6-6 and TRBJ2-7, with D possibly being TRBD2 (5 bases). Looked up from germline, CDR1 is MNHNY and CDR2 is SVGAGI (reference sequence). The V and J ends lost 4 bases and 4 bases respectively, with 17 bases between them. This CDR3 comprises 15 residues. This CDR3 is CASSSTTSGSYEQYF. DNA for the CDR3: TGTGCCAGCAGTTCTACCACGTCGGGGTCGTACGAGCAGTACTTC.

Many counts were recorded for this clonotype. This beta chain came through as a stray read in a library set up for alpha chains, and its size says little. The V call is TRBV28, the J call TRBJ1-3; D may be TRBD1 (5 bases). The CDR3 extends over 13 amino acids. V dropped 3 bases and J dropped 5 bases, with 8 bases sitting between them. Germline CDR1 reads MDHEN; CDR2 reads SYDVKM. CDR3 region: CASSLDKRNTIYF. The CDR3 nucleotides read TGTGCCAGCAGTTTGGACAAGAGAAACACCATATATTTT. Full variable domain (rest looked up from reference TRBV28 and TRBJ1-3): DVKVTQSSRYLVKRTGEKVFLECVQDMDHENMFWYRQDPGLGLRLIYFSYDVKMKEKGDIPEGYSVSREKKERFSLILESASTNQTSMYLCASSLDKRNTIYFGEGSWLTVV.